The T cell receptor beta chain under discussion was sequenced for a study of blood T cells in healthy people across ages. Notes on the study in general: A greater number of naive CD4+ cells and higher diversity distinguished long-lived donors from aged donors. One million T cells yielded diversity estimates that were considered underestimates.

For this clonotype: Antigen specificity is unknown.

With a J-beta primer mix and a sample-barcoded 5' primer, a second PCR ran about 7 to 11 cycles. TCRdb redid the calling of the 5' RACE reads with MiXCR, one entry per CDR3 protein. Found here are about 1.8 million distinct CDR3 sequences, roughly 50% of them singletons; the top ten hold around 2.1%. The V gene's germline CDR1 is LGHDT and CDR2 YNNKEL (reference sequence). The CDR3 totals 17 residues. V gave up 4 bases and J gave up 0 bases; unmatched junction bases: 7. The receptor comes from a woman in her thirties or forties in good health. The sequencing sample was made of blood. J is TRBJ2-5 and V is TRBV3-1, with 11 nucleotides matching TRBD2. This CDR3 reads CASSLSGTSGYQETQYF. CDR3 DNA sequence: TGTGCCAGCAGCCTTTCCGGGACTAGCGGATACCAAGAGACCCAGTACTTC.